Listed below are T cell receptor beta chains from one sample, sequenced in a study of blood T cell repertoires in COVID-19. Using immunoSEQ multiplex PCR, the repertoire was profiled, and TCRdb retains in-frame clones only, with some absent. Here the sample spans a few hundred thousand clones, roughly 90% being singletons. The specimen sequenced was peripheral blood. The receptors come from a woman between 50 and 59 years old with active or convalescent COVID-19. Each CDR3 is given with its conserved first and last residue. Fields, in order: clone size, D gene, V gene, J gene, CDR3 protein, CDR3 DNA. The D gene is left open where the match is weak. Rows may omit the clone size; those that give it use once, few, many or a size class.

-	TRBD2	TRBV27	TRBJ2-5	CASSLWGGQETQYF	TGTGCCAGCAGTTTATGGGGGGGCCAAGAGACCCAGTACTTC
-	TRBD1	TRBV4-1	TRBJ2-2	CASSPARTGYTGELFF	TGCGCCAGCAGCCCAGCGAGGACAGGGTACACCGGGGAGCTGTTTTTT
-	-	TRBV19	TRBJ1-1	CASTLGGSSTEAFF	TGTGCCAGTACCCTGGGGGGTTCGAGCACTGAAGCTTTCTTT
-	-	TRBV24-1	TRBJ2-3	CATSDGRDTQYF	TGTGCCACCAGTGATGGTAGAGATACGCAGTATTTT
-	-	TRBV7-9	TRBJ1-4	CASSLAGLDEKLFF	TGTGCCAGCAGCTTGGCGGGTCTGGATGAAAAACTGTTTTTT
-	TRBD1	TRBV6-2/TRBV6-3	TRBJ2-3	CASSTGTGGSDTQYF	TGTGCCAGCAGCACCGGGACAGGGGGGTCGGATACGCAGTATTTT
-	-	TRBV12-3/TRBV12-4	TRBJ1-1	CASSFGQPEAFF	TGTGCCAGCAGTTTTGGGCAGCCTGAAGCTTTCTTT
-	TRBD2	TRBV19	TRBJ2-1	CASIGREGHYEQFF	TGTGCCAGTATTGGGCGGGAGGGCCACTATGAGCAGTTCTTC
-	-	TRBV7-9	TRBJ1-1	CASSLTGHTTEAFF	TGTGCCAGCAGCTTAACGGGACACACCACTGAAGCTTTCTTT
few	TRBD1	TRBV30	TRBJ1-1	CAWSPRGRGYTEAFF	TGTGCCTGGAGTCCTAGGGGGCGCGGTTATACTGAAGCTTTCTTT
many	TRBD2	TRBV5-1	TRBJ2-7	CASSSGTSGYEQYF	TGCGCCAGCAGCTCAGGGACTAGCGGGTACGAGCAGTACTTC
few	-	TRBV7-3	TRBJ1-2	CASSLGAGDGYTF	TGTGCCAGCAGCTTAGGGGCAGGGGATGGCTACACCTTC
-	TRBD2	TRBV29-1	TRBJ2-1	CSGLAGGSNNEQFF	TGCAGCGGACTAGCGGGAGGAAGCAACAATGAGCAGTTCTTC
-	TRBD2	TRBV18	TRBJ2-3	CASSPPSGRTDTQYF	TGTGCCAGCTCACCACCGAGCGGGAGAACAGATACGCAGTATTTT
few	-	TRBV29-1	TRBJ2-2	CSAQTTNTGELFF	TGCAGCGCCCAGACAACGAACACCGGGGAGCTGTTTTTT
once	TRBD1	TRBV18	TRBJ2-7	CASSRAAGTGPISSYEQYF	TGTGCCAGCTCACGAGCGGCGGGGACAGGGCCAATTTCCTCCTACGAGCAGTACTTC
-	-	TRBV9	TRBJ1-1	CASSVQAALNTEAFF	TGTGCCAGCAGCGTTCAGGCTGCATTGAACACTGAAGCTTTCTTT
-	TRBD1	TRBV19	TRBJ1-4	CASSPRQGAREKLFF	TGTGCCAGTAGTCCCCGACAGGGGGCCAGGGAAAAACTGTTTTTT
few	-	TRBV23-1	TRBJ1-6	CASSQTDPNSPLHF	TGCGCCAGCAGTCAGACAGATCCAAATTCACCCCTCCACTTT
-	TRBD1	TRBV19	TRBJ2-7	CASSISTGGVYEQYF	TGTGCCAGTAGTATTAGCACAGGGGGCGTCTACGAGCAGTACTTC
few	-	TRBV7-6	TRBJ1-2	CASGEGDYNYGYTF	TGTGCCAGCGGGGAGGGTGACTACAACTATGGCTACACCTTC
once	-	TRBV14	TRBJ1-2	CASSQELNYGYTF	TGTGCCAGCAGCCAAGAACTAAACTATGGCTACACCTTC
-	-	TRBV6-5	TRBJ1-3	CASRMGGSGNTIYF	TGTGCCAGCAGAATGGGGGGGTCTGGAAACACCATATATTTT
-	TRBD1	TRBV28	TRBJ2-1	CASSSAGGAGYNEQFF	TGTGCCAGCAGTTCGGCAGGGGGCGCGGGATACAATGAGCAGTTCTTC
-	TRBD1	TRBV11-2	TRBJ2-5	CASSLDRPGGRETQYF	TGTGCCAGCAGCTTAGATCGACCAGGGGGCCGGGAGACCCAGTACTTC
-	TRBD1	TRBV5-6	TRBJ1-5	CASSLGPPRGGSNQPQHF	TGTGCCAGCAGCTTGGGTCCCCCGAGAGGGGGCAGTAATCAGCCCCAGCATTTT
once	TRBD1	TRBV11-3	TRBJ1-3	CASSLGSGTVYSGNTIYF	TGTGCCAGCAGCTTAGGTTCCGGGACAGTTTACTCTGGAAACACCATATATTTT
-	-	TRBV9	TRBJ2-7	CASGAGPYEQYF	TGTGCCAGCGGGGCAGGGCCTTACGAGCAGTACTTC
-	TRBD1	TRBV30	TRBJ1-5	CAWSVRDSVNQPQHF	TGTGCCTGGAGTGTTAGGGACAGCGTCAATCAGCCCCAGCATTTT
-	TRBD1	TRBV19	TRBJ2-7	CASSIGQGSSYEQYF	TGTGCCAGTAGTATTGGACAGGGGAGCTCCTACGAGCAGTACTTC
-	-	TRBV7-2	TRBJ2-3	CASSIDWSDTQYF	TGTGCCAGCAGTATTGACTGGTCAGATACGCAGTATTTT
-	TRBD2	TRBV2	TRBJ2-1	CATSGGAIEQFF	TGTGCCACCAGCGGGGGGGCTATCGAGCAGTTCTTC
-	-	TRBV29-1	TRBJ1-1	CSVRERLRTEAFF	TGCAGCGTTCGGGAAAGATTGCGCACTGAAGCTTTCTTT
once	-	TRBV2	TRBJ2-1	CASSEILSNYNEQFF	TGTGCCAGCAGTGAAATCCTCAGTAACTACAATGAGCAGTTCTTC
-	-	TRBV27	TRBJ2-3	CASSFRDTQYF	TGTGCCAGCAGTTTTAGAGATACGCAGTATTTT
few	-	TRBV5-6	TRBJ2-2	CASSLGGHAGELFF	TGTGCCAGCAGCTTGGGGGGCCACGCCGGGGAGCTGTTTTTT
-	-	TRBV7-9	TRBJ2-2	CASSRQNTGELFF	TGTGCCAGCAGCCGACAGAACACCGGGGAGCTGTTTTTT
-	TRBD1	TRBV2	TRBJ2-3	CASSERWGTATDTQYF	TGTGCCAGCAGTGAACGGTGGGGGACAGCAACAGATACGCAGTATTTT
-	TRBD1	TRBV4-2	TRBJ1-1	CASSGPGTGITEAFF	TGTGCCAGCAGCGGGCCCGGGACAGGGATCACTGAAGCTTTCTTT
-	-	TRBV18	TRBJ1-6	CASSPIPTWGENSPLHF	TGTGCCAGCTCACCTATCCCCACCTGGGGCGAGAATTCACCCCTCCACTTT
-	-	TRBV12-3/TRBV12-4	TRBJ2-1	CASSPGNEQFF	TGTGCCAGCTCCCCCGGGAATGAGCAGTTCTTC
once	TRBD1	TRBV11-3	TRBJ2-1	CASSLVGGAQDEQFF	TGTGCCAGCAGCTTAGTAGGGGGCGCTCAGGATGAGCAGTTCTTC
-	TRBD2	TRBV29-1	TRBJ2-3	CSASTSGLGTQYF	TGCAGCGCCTCGACTAGCGGGTTGGGTACGCAGTATTTT
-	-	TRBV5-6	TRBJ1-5	CASSSRQSNQPQHF	TGTGCCAGCAGCTCCCGACAGAGCAATCAGCCCCAGCATTTT
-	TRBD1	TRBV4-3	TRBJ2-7	CASSHGQGAYEQYF	TGCGCCAGCAGCCACGGACAGGGGGCTTACGAGCAGTACTTC